Described below is a single T cell receptor beta chain sequence and its context. As yet, its antigen is unknown. This specimen comes from a study of T cell responses to AZD1222 COVID-19 vaccine. Study-level points and caveats: Unmutated variant regions are reportedly the target of nearly half of TCRs that are spike-specific.

V was cut by 1 base and J by 4 bases, with 11 bases left in between. The CDR3 has 16 residues. Germline CDR1 and CDR2: SNHLY and FYNNEI. The method was immunoSEQ multiplex PCR; TCRdb's version includes in-frame clones alone and lacks a portion of them. The table records 110,000 or so clones, roughly 88% of them present only once. The specimen was peripheral blood, collected 28 days after the second AZD1222 dose. The clonotype originates from an adult who received the AZD1222 COVID-19 vaccine. The rearrangement uses TRBV2 and TRBJ1-6; perhaps TRBD1 as D (5 bases). CDR3 sequence (DNA): TGTGCCAGCAGTGAAGGGGGACGTACTTATAATTCACCCCTCCACTTT. Translation: CASSEGGRTYNSPLHF.